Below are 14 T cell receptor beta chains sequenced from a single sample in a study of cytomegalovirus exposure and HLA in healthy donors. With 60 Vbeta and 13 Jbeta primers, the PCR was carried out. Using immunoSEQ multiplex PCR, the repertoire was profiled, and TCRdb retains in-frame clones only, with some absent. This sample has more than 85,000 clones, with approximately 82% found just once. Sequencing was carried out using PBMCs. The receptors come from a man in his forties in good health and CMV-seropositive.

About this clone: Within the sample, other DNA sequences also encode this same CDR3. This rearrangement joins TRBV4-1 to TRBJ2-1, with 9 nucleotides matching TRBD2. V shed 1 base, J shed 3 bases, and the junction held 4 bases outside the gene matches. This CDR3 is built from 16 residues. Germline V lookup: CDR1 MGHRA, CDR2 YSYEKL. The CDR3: CASSQVRLAVYNEQFF. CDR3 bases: TGCGCCAGCAGCCAAGTACGACTAGCGGTCTACAATGAGCAGTTCTTC.

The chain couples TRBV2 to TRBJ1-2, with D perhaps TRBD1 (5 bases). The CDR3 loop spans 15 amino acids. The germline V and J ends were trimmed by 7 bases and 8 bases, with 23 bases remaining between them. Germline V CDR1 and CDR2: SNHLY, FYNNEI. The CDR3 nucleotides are TGTGCCAGCACTCCCACTCGGGGGGTTAGAGGGGGCTACACCTTC. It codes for CASTPTRGVRGGYTF.

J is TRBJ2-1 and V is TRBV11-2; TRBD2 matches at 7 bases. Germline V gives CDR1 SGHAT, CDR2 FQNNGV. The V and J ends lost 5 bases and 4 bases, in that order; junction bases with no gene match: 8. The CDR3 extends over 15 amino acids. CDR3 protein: CASSPLAGVYNEQFF. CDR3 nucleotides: TGTGCCAGCAGCCCCCTCGCGGGAGTTTACAATGAGCAGTTCTTC.

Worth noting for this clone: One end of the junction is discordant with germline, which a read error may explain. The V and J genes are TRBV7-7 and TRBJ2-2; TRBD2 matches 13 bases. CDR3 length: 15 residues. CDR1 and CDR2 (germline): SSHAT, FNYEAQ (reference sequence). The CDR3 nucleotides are TGTGCTAGCAGCCGGGGACTAGCGGGATCCGGGGAGCTGTTTTTT. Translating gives CASSRGLAGSGELFF. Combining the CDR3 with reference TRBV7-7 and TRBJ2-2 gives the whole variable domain GAGVSQSPRYKVTKRGQDVTLRCDPISSHATLYWYQQALGQGPEFLTYFNYEAQPDKSGLPSDRFSAERPEGSISTLTIQRTEQRDSAMYRCASSRGLAGSGELFFGEGSRLTVL.

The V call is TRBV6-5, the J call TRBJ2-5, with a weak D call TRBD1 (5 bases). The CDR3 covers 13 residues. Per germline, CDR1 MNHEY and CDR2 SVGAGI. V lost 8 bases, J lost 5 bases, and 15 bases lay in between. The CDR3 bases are TGTGCCAGCGGTTTGTGGGGCGTTGAGACCCAGTACTTC. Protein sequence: CASGLWGVETQYF.

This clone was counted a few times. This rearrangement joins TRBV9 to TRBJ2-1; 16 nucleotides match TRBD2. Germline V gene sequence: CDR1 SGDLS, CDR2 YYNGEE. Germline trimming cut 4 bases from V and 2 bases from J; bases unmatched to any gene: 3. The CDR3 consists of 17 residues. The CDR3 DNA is TGTGCCAGCAGCCCGGGACTAGCGGGGGGGACCTACAATGAGCAGTTCTTC. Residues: CASSPGLAGGTYNEQFF.

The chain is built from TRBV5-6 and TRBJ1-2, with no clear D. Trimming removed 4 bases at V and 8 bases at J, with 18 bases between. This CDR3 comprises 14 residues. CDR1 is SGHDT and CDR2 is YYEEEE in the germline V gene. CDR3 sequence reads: CASSPIPGSSGYTF. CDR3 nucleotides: TGTGCCAGCAGCCCCATCCCAGGCTCTTCGGGCTACACCTTC.

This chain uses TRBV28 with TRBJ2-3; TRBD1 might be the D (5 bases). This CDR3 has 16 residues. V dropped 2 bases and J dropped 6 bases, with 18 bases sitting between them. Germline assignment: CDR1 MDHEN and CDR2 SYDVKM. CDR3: CASSLPGMISSDTQYF. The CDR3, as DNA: TGTGCCAGCAGTTTACCAGGGATGATCTCGAGCGATACGCAGTATTTT.

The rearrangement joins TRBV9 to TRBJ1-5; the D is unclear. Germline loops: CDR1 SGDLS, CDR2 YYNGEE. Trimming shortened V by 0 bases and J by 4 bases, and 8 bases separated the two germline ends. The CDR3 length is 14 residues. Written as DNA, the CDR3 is TGTGCCAGCAGCGTAGGTGCCTATAATCAGCCCCAGCATTTT. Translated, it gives CASSVGAYNQPQHF.

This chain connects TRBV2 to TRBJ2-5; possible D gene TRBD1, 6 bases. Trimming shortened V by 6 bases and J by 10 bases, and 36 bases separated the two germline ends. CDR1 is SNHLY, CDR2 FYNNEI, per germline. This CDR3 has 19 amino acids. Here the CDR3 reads CASRTGGPGQVGAFRGQYF. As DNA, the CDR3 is TGTGCCAGCAGGACGGGTGGTCCTGGGCAGGTGGGGGCATTTAGGGGCCAGTACTTC.

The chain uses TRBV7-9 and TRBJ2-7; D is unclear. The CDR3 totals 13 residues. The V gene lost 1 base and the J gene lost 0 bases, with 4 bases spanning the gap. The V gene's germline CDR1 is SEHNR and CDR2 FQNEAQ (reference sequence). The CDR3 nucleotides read TGTGCCAGCAGCTTAGTGAGCTCCTACGAGCAGTACTTC. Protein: CASSLVSSYEQYF.

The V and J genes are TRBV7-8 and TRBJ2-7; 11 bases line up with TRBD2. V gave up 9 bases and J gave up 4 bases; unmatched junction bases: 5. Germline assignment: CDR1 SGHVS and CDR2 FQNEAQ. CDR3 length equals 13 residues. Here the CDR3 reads CASQLAGAYEQYF. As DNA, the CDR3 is TGTGCCAGTCAACTAGCGGGGGCGTACGAGCAGTACTTC.

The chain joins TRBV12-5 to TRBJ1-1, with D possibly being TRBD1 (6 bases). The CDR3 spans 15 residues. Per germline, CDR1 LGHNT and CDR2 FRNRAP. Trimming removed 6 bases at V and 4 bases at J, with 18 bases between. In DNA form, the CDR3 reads TGTGCTAGTGGCCCTGGGGGGGCGAGAAGCACTGAAGCTTTCTTT. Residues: CASGPGGARSTEAFF.

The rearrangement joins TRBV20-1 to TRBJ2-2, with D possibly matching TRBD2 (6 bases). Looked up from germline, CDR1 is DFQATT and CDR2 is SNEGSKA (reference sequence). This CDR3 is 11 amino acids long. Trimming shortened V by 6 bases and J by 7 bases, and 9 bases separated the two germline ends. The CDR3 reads CSADGGGELFF. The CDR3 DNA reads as TGCAGTGCGGACGGGGGCGGGGAGCTGTTTTTT.